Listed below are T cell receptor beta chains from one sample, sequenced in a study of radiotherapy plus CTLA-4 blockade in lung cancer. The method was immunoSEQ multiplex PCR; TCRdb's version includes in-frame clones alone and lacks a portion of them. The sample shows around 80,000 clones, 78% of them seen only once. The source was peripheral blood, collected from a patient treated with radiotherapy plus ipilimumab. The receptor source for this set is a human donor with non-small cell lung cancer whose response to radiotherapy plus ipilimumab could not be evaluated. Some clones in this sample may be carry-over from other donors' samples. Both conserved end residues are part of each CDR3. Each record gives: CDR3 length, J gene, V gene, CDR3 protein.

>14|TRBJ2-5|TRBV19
CASSIGQGLTTQYF
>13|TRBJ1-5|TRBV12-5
CASASGENQPQHF
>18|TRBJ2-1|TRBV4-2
CASSQVPYGTLRVNEQFF
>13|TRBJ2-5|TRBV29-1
CSVEGQLEETQYF
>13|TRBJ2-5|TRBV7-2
CASSPGERETQYF
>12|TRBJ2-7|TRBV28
CASTGVSYEQYF
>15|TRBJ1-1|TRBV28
CASSLPQGLGTEAFF
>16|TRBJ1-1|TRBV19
CASSLPRTGGHIEAFF
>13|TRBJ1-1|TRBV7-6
CASSPPGAVEAFF
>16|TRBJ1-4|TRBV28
CASSLVNGEANEKLFF
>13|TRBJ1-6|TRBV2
CASRRSYNSPLHF
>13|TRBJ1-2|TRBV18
CASSETTGDGYTF
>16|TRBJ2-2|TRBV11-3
CASSLVWTANTGELFF
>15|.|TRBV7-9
CASSPGGTLDHEQYF
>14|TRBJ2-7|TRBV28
CASTSRGQGYEQYF
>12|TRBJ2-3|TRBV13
CASSIRGDTQYF
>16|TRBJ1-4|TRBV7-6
CASSSRTGQGVEKLFF
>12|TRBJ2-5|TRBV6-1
CASTGVGETQYF
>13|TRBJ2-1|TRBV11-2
CASSTYSYNEQFF
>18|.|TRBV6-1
CASSGPGTGSSSNYEQYF
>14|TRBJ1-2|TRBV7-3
CASSPGTGDYGYTF
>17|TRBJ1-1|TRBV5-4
CASSLEARGLLNTEAFF
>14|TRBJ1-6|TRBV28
CASSSGQGSSPLHF
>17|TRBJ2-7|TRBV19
CARPDRGCRVGEYEQYF
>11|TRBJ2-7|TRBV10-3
CAISDTYEQYF
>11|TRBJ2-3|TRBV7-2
CASSPDHSPYF
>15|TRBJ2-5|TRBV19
CASSTTRTVQETQYF
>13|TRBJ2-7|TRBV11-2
CASSLGGRWEQYF
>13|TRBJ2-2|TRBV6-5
CASSDSGWGELFF
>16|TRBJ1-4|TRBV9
CASSAQTGTLTEKLFF
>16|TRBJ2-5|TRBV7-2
CASSLLAGTGGKAQYF
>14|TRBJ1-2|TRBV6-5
CASSGQGAVYGYTF